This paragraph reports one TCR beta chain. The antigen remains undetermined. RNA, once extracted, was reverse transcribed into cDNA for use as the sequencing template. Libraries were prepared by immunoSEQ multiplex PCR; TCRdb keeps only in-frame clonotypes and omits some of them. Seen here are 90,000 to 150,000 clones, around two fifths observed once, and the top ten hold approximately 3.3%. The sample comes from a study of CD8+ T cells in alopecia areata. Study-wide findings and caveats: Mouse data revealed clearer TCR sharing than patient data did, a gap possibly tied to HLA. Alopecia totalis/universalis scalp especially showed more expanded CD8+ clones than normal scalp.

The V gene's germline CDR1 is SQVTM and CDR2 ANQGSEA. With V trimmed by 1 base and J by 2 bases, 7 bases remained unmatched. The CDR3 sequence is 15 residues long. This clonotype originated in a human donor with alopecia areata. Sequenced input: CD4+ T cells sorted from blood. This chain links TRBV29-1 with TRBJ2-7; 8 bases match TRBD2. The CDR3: CSVEVGTRAPYEQYF. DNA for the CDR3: TGCAGCGTTGAAGTGGGGACTAGAGCCCCCTACGAGCAGTACTTC.